This passage covers 19 T cell receptor beta chains from one sample sequenced in a study of T cell changes during pregnancy in multiple sclerosis (dated by TCRdb to between 2018 and 2021). Library generation was performed with the immunoSEQ multiplex PCR assay. TCRdb limited this immuneACCESS table to in-frame rearrangements with V and J called. A share of clones is missing; checked studies link under half to unresolved V genes, and the rest is unexplained. The sample table lists approximately 63,000 clones, over 80% of them with a count of one. The ten biggest clones cover just under 2% of the sample. The source material was peripheral blood, sampled in the third trimester of pregnancy. The receptors here all came from a female donor in good health, enrolled as a control in a pregnancy study.

The rearrangement joins TRBV18 to TRBJ2-1, with TRBD1 matching 8 bases. The CDR3 extends over 15 amino acids. With 2 bases clipped from V and 2 bases from J, the junction kept 2 bases outside the gene matches. The germline V gene has CDR1 KGHSH and CDR2 LQKENI. CDR3 nucleotides: TGTGCCAGCTCACCAGGGACAGGTACCTACAATGAGCAGTTCTTC. Protein: CASSPGTGTYNEQFF.

The DNA of the CDR3 is TGTGCCAGCTCACCACGCACTAGCGGGGTCTACGAGCAGTACTTC. This encodes CASSPRTSGVYEQYF. This sequence joins TRBV18 and TRBJ2-7; TRBD2 agrees at 10 bases. The junction had 3 bases not matched to a gene; V was cut back by 1 base and J by 3 bases. CDR3 length: 15 residues. The V gene's germline CDR1 is KGHSH and CDR2 LQKENI. The full variable domain, in which reference TRBV18 and TRBJ2-7 provide the parts outside the CDR3, is NAGVMQNPRHLVRRRGQEARLRCSPMKGHSHVYWYRQLPEEGLKFMVYLQKENIIDESGMPKERFSAEFPKEGPSILRIQQVVRGDSAAYFCASSPRTSGVYEQYFGPGTRLTVT.

The J gene is TRBJ2-5, the V gene TRBV4-1; TRBD2 is a possible D gene (7 bases). Germline V CDR1 and CDR2: MGHRA, YSYEKL. V was trimmed by 4 bases and J by 3 bases, leaving 21 bases between them. The CDR3 has 17 amino acids. The CDR3 DNA is TGCGCCAGCAGCCTTTCCGTGGGGGGGCCAGGGAAAGAGACCCAGTACTTC. It codes for CASSLSVGGPGKETQYF.

V and J are TRBV6-4 and TRBJ2-1; TRBD2 matches at 9 bases. Germline V lookup: CDR1 MRHNA, CDR2 SNTAGT. The CDR3 is made up of 16 amino acids. V shed 3 bases, J shed 8 bases, and the junction held 11 bases outside the gene matches. CDR3 region: CASSDRFAGGGDEQFF. The CDR3 region has the DNA TGTGCCAGCAGTGATAGGTTTGCGGGAGGGGGCGATGAGCAGTTCTTC.

The J gene is TRBJ2-1, the V gene TRBV28; 8 nucleotides match TRBD2. The length of the CDR3 is 16 residues. V shed 7 bases, J shed 5 bases, and the junction held 13 bases outside the gene matches. CDR1 and CDR2 from the germline V gene are MDHEN and SYDVKM. As DNA, the CDR3 is TGTGCCAGCATCGGGGGGGGTAGGAGTTCCCACAATGAGCAGTTCTTC. This translates into CASIGGGRSSHNEQFF.

The rearrangement links TRBV9 to TRBJ2-1, with 12 positions matching TRBD2. Germline V gene data show CDR1 as SGDLS and CDR2 as YYNGEE. V was pared by 2 bases and J by 10 bases, with 7 bases of the junction left unmatched. The CDR3 runs to 15 residues. DNA for the CDR3: TGTGCCAGCAGCGTTTTGGCTAGCGGGAGGGCCGAGCAGTTCTTC. Translation gives CASSVLASGRAEQFF.

The gene calls are TRBV9 and TRBJ1-4; maybe TRBD1 (5 bases). The CDR3 spans 15 residues. V was clipped by 0 bases and J by 4 bases, with 10 bases between them. Germline V gene lookup returns CDR1 SGDLS and CDR2 YYNGEE. CDR3 in amino acids: CASSVGGRDNEKLFF. The CDR3 DNA reads as TGTGCCAGCAGCGTAGGGGGCAGGGATAATGAAAAACTGTTTTTT.

V and J are TRBV5-5 and TRBJ2-7; 9 nucleotides line up with TRBD2. With V trimmed by 2 bases and J by 3 bases, 3 bases remained unmatched. Germline V gene sequence: CDR1 SGHKS, CDR2 YYEKEE (reference sequence). This CDR3 is built from 14 residues. CDR3 in DNA: TGTGCCAGCAGCTTCCTAGCGGGGTACTACGAGCAGTACTTC. The encoded protein is CASSFLAGYYEQYF.

The chain uses TRBV7-9 and TRBJ1-4; no clear D. Germline V gene data show CDR1 as SEHNR and CDR2 as FQNEAQ (reference sequence). This CDR3 is 15 amino acids long. V was trimmed by 5 bases and J by 0 bases, leaving 10 bases between them. The CDR3 region is CASSIPSTTNEKLFF. The CDR3 DNA reads as TGTGCCAGCAGCATTCCAAGCACAACTAATGAAAAACTGTTTTTT.

The rearrangement joins TRBV19 to TRBJ2-1, with 10 bases that match TRBD2. CDR3 size: 16 residues. Per germline, CDR1 LNHDA and CDR2 SQIVND (reference sequence). The junction had 7 bases not matched to a gene; V was cut back by 2 bases and J by 6 bases. CDR3 nucleotide sequence: TGTGCCAGTAGTATACCACCTAGCGGGAGTATCAATGAGCAGTTCTTC. Translating gives CASSIPPSGSINEQFF.

This chain uses TRBV10-3 with TRBJ2-7, with TRBD2 identical over 7 bases. CDR3 length: 14 amino acids. V was pared by 2 bases and J by 6 bases, with 7 bases of the junction left unmatched. Germline values: CDR1 ENHRY, CDR2 SYGVKD. The chain's CDR3 is CAISEDTSASEQYF. The DNA of the CDR3 is TGTGCCATCAGTGAGGACACTAGCGCGTCCGAGCAGTACTTC.

The V and J genes are TRBV27 and TRBJ2-7; no clear D. Trimming shortened V by 6 bases and J by 6 bases, and 18 bases separated the two germline ends. Per the germline V gene, CDR1 is MNHEY and CDR2 is SMNVEV (reference sequence). CDR3 size: 14 residues. CDR3 nucleotides: TGTGCCAGCAGCCCTGTTGCCCCCCGCGGCGAGCAGTACTTC. This translates into CASSPVAPRGEQYF.

The rearrangement joins TRBV7-3 to TRBJ2-5, with a weak D call TRBD2 (5 bases). The CDR3 length is 13 residues. Trimming removed 5 bases at V and 3 bases at J, with 10 bases between. The V gene's germline CDR1 is SGHTA and CDR2 FQGTGA. CDR3 amino acids: CASSRLREETQYF. The CDR3 DNA sequence: TGTGCCAGCAGCCGACTGCGGGAAGAGACCCAGTACTTC.

The V and J genes are TRBV11-2 and TRBJ2-3; D may be TRBD2 (6 bases). V was trimmed by 2 bases and J by 2 bases, leaving 8 bases between them. There are 14 residues in the CDR3. The germline V gene encodes CDR1 SGHAT and CDR2 FQNNGV. The CDR3 region has the DNA TGTGCCAGCAGCTTAACGGGAGTCACAGATACGCAGTATTTT. It encodes CASSLTGVTDTQYF.

The V and J genes are TRBV2 and TRBJ1-5; D perhaps matches TRBD1 (5 bases). This CDR3 spans 18 amino acids. The germline gives CDR1 SNHLY, CDR2 FYNNEI. The V gene lost 5 bases and the J gene lost 0 bases, with 20 bases spanning the gap. CDR3 region: CASSSQLGRGTSNQPQHF. The CDR3, as DNA: TGTGCCAGCAGTTCCCAATTGGGGAGGGGAACTAGCAATCAGCCCCAGCATTTT.

In its sample, this clone was seen once. CDR3 in DNA: TGCGCCAGCAGCGAGGGCAAGGGGAGCGGGGCTTTCTTT. Amino acid sequence: CASSEGKGSGAFF. This chain connects TRBV5-1 to TRBJ1-1; D might be TRBD1 (5 bases). Trimming took off 4 bases at V and 11 bases at J, with 18 bases between the two ends. The germline CDR1 and CDR2 sequences are SGHRS and YFSETQ. The CDR3 sequence is 13 residues long.

The chain combines TRBV7-2 with TRBJ2-1; no clear D gene. Germline-derived CDR1 and CDR2 are SGHTA and FQGNSA. The CDR3 covers 13 residues. Trimming pared 5 bases from V and 8 bases from J, leaving 13 bases between. The CDR3 here is CASSRAPPDEQFF. The DNA for the CDR3 is TGTGCCAGCAGCCGTGCCCCTCCGGATGAGCAGTTCTTC.

This clone appeared a single time. The J gene is TRBJ2-1, the V gene TRBV6-6, with unresolved D. The CDR3 runs 12 residues. Deletions cut 6 bases from V and 7 bases from J, with 10 bases between. Germline assignment: CDR1 MNHNY and CDR2 SVGAGI (reference sequence). CDR3 residues: CASRVQANEQFF. As DNA, the CDR3 is TGTGCCAGCAGAGTCCAGGCGAATGAGCAGTTCTTC.

The V and J genes are TRBV10-3 and TRBJ2-1, with 10 nucleotides matching TRBD2. The CDR3 sequence is 15 residues long. V lost 7 bases, J lost 0 bases, and 3 bases stayed unmatched. Germline CDR1 ENHRY, CDR2 SYGVKD. CDR3 coding DNA: TGTGCCATCAAGCAGCGGGAGGGCTCCTACAATGAGCAGTTCTTC. Its protein product is CAIKQREGSYNEQFF.